Listed below are T cell receptor beta chains from one sample, sequenced in a study of shared clonotypes between healthy human individuals. Libraries were prepared by immunoSEQ multiplex PCR; TCRdb keeps only in-frame clonotypes and omits some of them. Among about 1 million clones, about three quarters were seen once, and the ten largest hold approximately 1.3%. The sample consisted of memory CD4+ T cells sorted from blood. The source is a young man in good health. The conserved cysteine and the conserved F or W are not part of the CDR3 here. Fields, in order: V gene, J gene, CDR3 protein.

TRBV5-1	TRBJ2-1	ASSYSPAGSPGFEQF
TRBV10-3	TRBJ2-7	AISEGGNALYEQY
TRBV2	TRBJ2-5	ASRQSGQGRETQY
TRBV6-4	TRBJ2-1	ASSDPRGGETPYNEQF
TRBV7-2	TRBJ2-5	ASSFGQETQY
TRBV30	TRBJ1-1	AHFPGQQNTEAF
TRBV10-2	TRBJ2-5	ASSDQDQETQY
TRBV7-9	TRBJ1-5	ASSSQGSNQPQH
TRBV5-1	TRBJ2-2	ASSFSGATGELF
TRBV18	TRBJ2-7	ASSPEIQANSYEQY
TRBV2	TRBJ2-5	ASTRGSGETQY
TRBV5-5	TRBJ2-1	ASSLGLAGLRGMYNEQF
TRBV19	TRBJ2-3	ASTNRGRTTDTQY
TRBV6-1	TRBJ2-7	ASRLGGTGWYEQY
TRBV6-5	TRBJ1-2	ASSTGATGGYT